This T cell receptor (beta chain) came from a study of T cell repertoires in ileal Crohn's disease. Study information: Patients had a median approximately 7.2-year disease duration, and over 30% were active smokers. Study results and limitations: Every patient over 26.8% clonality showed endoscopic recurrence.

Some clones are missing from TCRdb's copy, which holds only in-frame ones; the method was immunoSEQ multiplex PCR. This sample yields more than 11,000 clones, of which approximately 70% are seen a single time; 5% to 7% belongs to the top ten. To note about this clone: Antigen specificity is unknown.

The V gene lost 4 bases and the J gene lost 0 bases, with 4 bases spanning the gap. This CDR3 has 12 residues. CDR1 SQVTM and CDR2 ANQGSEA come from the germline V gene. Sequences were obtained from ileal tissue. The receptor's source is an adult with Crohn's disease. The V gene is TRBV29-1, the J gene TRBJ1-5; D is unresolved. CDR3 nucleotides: TGCAGCGTTGGGAATAGCAATCAGCCCCAGCATTTT. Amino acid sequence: CSVGNSNQPQHF.